Shown below are 21 T cell receptor beta chains from a single sample sequenced in a study of PD-L1 blockade in urothelial cancer. TCRdb keeps only in-frame clones here, not all; method: immunoSEQ multiplex PCR. The repertoire holds approximately 30,000 clones, with roughly nine tenths as singletons. Specified time point: peripheral blood 6 weeks after treatment start. The sample in question was PBMCs, obtained around atezolizumab (anti-PD-L1) treatment. These receptors were taken from a man older than 75 with urothelial cancer.

The CDR3 nucleotides read TGTGCCAGCAGCCCCCCGGGAGGCAACTATGGCTACACCTTC. The encoded protein is CASSPPGGNYGYTF. This sequence joins TRBV6-5 and TRBJ1-2, with D hard to call. CDR3 size: 14 residues. V lost 6 bases and J lost 2, with 13 bases in between. The germline V gene encodes CDR1 MNHEY and CDR2 SVGAGI.

The V gene is TRBV5-1, the J gene TRBJ2-1, with 9 bases that match TRBD2. In germline, CDR1 is SGHRS, CDR2 YFSETQ. After removal of 3 bases from V and 2 bases from J, the junction contained 6 bases not matched to a gene. The CDR3 consists of 16 residues. This CDR3 reads CASSSTGGRAYNEQFF. CDR3 sequence (DNA): TGCGCCAGCAGCTCCACGGGCGGGAGGGCCTACAATGAGCAGTTCTTC.

This clone was seen only once. The V gene is TRBV19, the J gene TRBJ2-1; 7 positions agree with TRBD2. The CDR3 loop spans 16 amino acids. Germline V gene data show CDR1 as LNHDA and CDR2 as SQIVND (reference sequence). V lost 6 bases and J lost 4; bases outside the gene matches: 12. The CDR3 region has the DNA TGTGCCAGTAGGCTGAATATAGCGGGTACTTACAATGAGCAGTTCTTC. Its protein product is CASRLNIAGTYNEQFF.

CDR3 DNA: TGTGCCTGGAGGACCGGGGGGTTGAACACTGAAGCTTTCTTT. Translated, it gives CAWRTGGLNTEAFF. This chain uses TRBV30 with TRBJ1-1; possible D gene TRBD1, 5 bases. This CDR3 has 14 residues. V lost 3 bases and J 0 bases, leaving 11 bases between the germline ends. Germline loops: CDR1 GTSNPN, CDR2 SVGIG (reference sequence).

J is TRBJ1-2 and V is TRBV7-2, with 7 bases fitting TRBD1. CDR3 length equals 14 residues. Germline CDR1 reads SGHTA; CDR2 reads FQGNSA. Trimming cost V 5 bases and J 1 base; bases outside gene matches: 4. CDR3 residues: CASSVTGNNYGYTF. The CDR3 DNA is TGTGCCAGCAGCGTGACAGGGAATAACTATGGCTACACCTTC. Filled out from reference TRBV7-2 and TRBJ1-2, the complete variable domain reads GAGVSQSPSNKVTEKGKDVELRCDPISGHTALYWYRQSLGQGLEFLIYFQGNSAPDKSGLPSDRFSAERTGGSVSTLTIQRTQQEDSAVYLCASSVTGNNYGYTFGSGTRLTVV.

The chain has TRBV6-1 and TRBJ2-5, with TRBD1 as a possible D gene (5 bases). CDR1 and CDR2 from the germline V gene are MNHNS and SASEGT. Between the trimmed V and J ends, which lost 6 bases and 1 base, there was a span of 15 bases. The CDR3 is 15 residues long. Here the CDR3 reads CASRTPNRGQETQYF. The CDR3 DNA follows: TGTGCCAGCAGAACTCCAAATAGGGGCCAAGAGACCCAGTACTTC.

This clone was counted once. The rearrangement joins TRBV6-1 to TRBJ1-4; tentatively, D is TRBD1 (5 bases). CDR1 and CDR2 (germline): MNHNS, SASEGT. Trimming pared 6 bases from V and 7 bases from J, leaving 15 bases between. This CDR3 region has 14 residues. The CDR3 is CASRQGSLSEKLFF. DNA for the CDR3: TGTGCCAGCAGGCAGGGTTCGCTTAGTGAAAAACTGTTTTTT.

This chain joins TRBV21-1 and TRBJ2-5; the D segment call TRBD1 is taken from the table without a DNA check. TRBV21-1 is shown as a pseudogene. CDR3 length: 14 amino acids. CDR3 bases: TGTGCCAGCAGCAAATGGGCACTCCAAGAGACCCAGTACTTC. It encodes CASSKWALQETQYF.

This rearrangement joins TRBV2 to TRBJ1-2, with TRBD1 as a possible D gene (6 bases). This CDR3 has 13 amino acids. The V end lost 5 bases, the J end lost 6 bases, and 13 bases lay between the germline ends. CDR1 is SNHLY and CDR2 is FYNNEI in the germline V gene. Here the CDR3 DNA reads TGTGCCAGCAGTCCACAGGGAGGGCATGGCTACACCTTC. It translates to CASSPQGGHGYTF. Supplemented by reference TRBV2 and TRBJ1-2, the full variable domain reads EPEVTQTPSHQVTQMGQEVILRCVPISNHLYFYWYRQILGQKVEFLVSFYNNEISEKSEIFDDQFSVERPDGSNFTLKIRSTKLEDSAMYFCASSPQGGHGYTFGSGTRLTVV.

This rearrangement joins TRBV19 to TRBJ2-2; the D is unclear. V was trimmed by 3 bases and J by 0 bases, leaving 8 bases between them. This CDR3 has 15 residues. The germline gives CDR1 LNHDA, CDR2 SQIVND (reference sequence). Here the CDR3 DNA reads TGTGCCAGTAGTATTATCCGTGCGAACACCGGGGAGCTGTTTTTT. Translation: CASSIIRANTGELFF.

This sequence joins TRBV6-5 and TRBJ1-1; perhaps TRBD1 as D (6 bases). V lost 6 bases, J lost 4 bases, and 15 bases lay in between. Germline V lookup: CDR1 MNHEY, CDR2 SVGAGI. This CDR3 is built from 14 residues. Written as DNA, the CDR3 is TGTGCCAGCAGGACCGCTAGGGGGGGCACTGAAGCTTTCTTT. This translates into CASRTARGGTEAFF.

The chain links TRBV9 to TRBJ1-2, with TRBD1 identical over 8 bases. Germline V CDR1 and CDR2: SGDLS, YYNGEE. Losses at the gene ends were 1 base for V and 6 bases for J; bases not matched to a gene: 11. This CDR3 spans 16 amino acids. The CDR3 region is CASSVSAGTGGNGYTF. CDR3 DNA: TGTGCCAGCAGCGTATCGGCCGGGACAGGCGGCAATGGCTACACCTTC.

The rearrangement uses TRBV5-1 and TRBJ2-2; possible D gene TRBD1, 5 bases. With 3 bases removed from V and 2 bases from J, the gap between germline ends came to 8 bases. The CDR3 runs 14 residues. Germline-derived CDR1 and CDR2 are SGHRS and YFSETQ. The CDR3 DNA reads as TGCGCCAGCAGCTCAGACAGAAACACCGGGGAGCTGTTTTTT. Amino acid sequence: CASSSDRNTGELFF.

The chain recombines TRBV25-1 with TRBJ1-1; 7 bases match TRBD1. The germline CDR1 and CDR2 sequences are MGHDK and SYGVNS. The CDR3 totals 15 residues. V lost 5 bases, J lost 0 bases, and 6 bases stayed unmatched. The CDR3 nucleotides are TGTGCCAGCAGTCCACCGACAGGGCTGAACACTGAAGCTTTCTTT. It specifies CASSPPTGLNTEAFF.

This clone appeared once. The chain recombines TRBV18 with TRBJ2-3; TRBD2 matches 7 bases. The length of the CDR3 is 15 residues. The J segment lost 2 bases and the V segment lost 2 bases, leaving 4 bases of the junction unmatched. Germline V gene lookup returns CDR1 KGHSH and CDR2 LQKENI. The CDR3 here is CASSPSLADTDTQYF. CDR3 DNA sequence: TGTGCCAGCTCACCAAGCCTAGCGGACACAGATACGCAGTATTTT.

CDR3 sequence: CASSVAGGRTEAFF. CDR3 bases: TGTGCCAGCAGCGTAGCTGGGGGGAGAACTGAAGCTTTCTTT. The chain couples TRBV9 to TRBJ1-1; a possible D gene is TRBD1 (5 bases). This CDR3 is built from 14 residues. The germline V gene encodes CDR1 SGDLS and CDR2 YYNGEE. V dropped 0 bases and J dropped 5 bases, with 11 bases sitting between them.

This chain uses TRBV5-5 with TRBJ1-1; maybe TRBD1 (5 bases). This CDR3 is 15 amino acids long. Germline assignment: CDR1 SGHKS and CDR2 YYEKEE (reference sequence). The ends were cut back, 0 bases at V and 5 bases at J, with 14 bases in the middle. CDR3 coding DNA: TGTGCCAGCAGCTTGGTGACAGTGGGCTTAACTGAAGCTTTCTTT. Protein sequence: CASSLVTVGLTEAFF.

The V gene is TRBV2, the J gene TRBJ2-1; 9 nucleotides match TRBD2. The germline V gene encodes CDR1 SNHLY and CDR2 FYNNEI. The CDR3 is 17 amino acids. After removal of 6 bases from V and 6 bases from J, the junction contained 15 bases not matched to a gene. CDR3 DNA: TGTGCCAGCAGCCCTAATGGGATGCGGGGGGGGGCCAATGAGCAGTTCTTC. Protein product: CASSPNGMRGGANEQFF.

CDR3 protein: CASSSSPGTGKNIQYF. CDR3 nucleotides: TGTGCCAGTAGTTCGTCCCCCGGGACAGGCAAAAACATTCAGTACTTC. This chain joins TRBV19 and TRBJ2-4; 8 bases map to TRBD1. From germline, CDR1 is LNHDA and CDR2 SQIVND (reference sequence). V was clipped by 5 bases and J by 3 bases; unmatched bases: 9. This CDR3 is built from 16 residues. Full variable domain (outside the CDR3, taken from reference TRBV19 and TRBJ2-4): DGGITQSPKYLFRKEGQNVTLSCEQNLNHDAMYWYRQDPGQGLRLIYYSQIVNDFQKGDIAEGYSVSREKKESFPLTVTSAQKNPTAFYLCASSSSPGTGKNIQYFGAGTRLSVL.

The chain has TRBV30 and TRBJ2-1, with 15 bases aligning to TRBD2. V trimming: 2 bases; J trimming: 9 bases; junction bases outside the gene matches: 5. The CDR3 sequence is 15 residues long. In germline, CDR1 is GTSNPN, CDR2 SVGIG (reference sequence). The CDR3 protein is CAWSIGLAGGFEQFF. CDR3 nucleotide sequence: TGTGCCTGGAGTATAGGACTAGCGGGAGGGTTTGAGCAGTTCTTC.

The V gene is TRBV6-6, the J gene TRBJ2-2; the D gene is possibly TRBD1 (5 bases). The V end lost 2 bases, the J end lost 4 bases, and 11 bases lay between the germline ends. The germline V gene encodes CDR1 MNHNY and CDR2 SVGAGI (reference sequence). This CDR3 is built from 15 residues. CDR3 loop: CASSYGAGGTGELFF. DNA of the CDR3: TGTGCCAGCAGTTACGGGGCAGGCGGCACCGGGGAGCTGTTTTTT.